The T cell receptor (beta chain) described here comes from a study of response to subunit inactivated influenza vaccine. Notes on the study in general: Authors suggested each seasonal flu vaccination may recruit only limited numbers of new T cells.

This clonotype was seen repeatedly, ten times or more. The antigen is unknown. One entry per CDR3 protein results from TCRdb running MiXCR on the RT-PCR reads. The sample yields hundreds of thousands of distinct CDR3 sequences, roughly 27% seen once. The CDR3 has 17 residues. V lost 4 bases, J lost 2 bases, and 13 bases stayed unmatched. In germline, CDR1 is MDHEN, CDR2 SYDVKM. This sequence originates from a man in his forties or fifties who received an inactivated influenza vaccine. The gene calls are TRBV28 and TRBJ2-7, with 8 bases lining up with TRBD2. The material was CD4+ T cells sorted from PBMCs, obtained about 5 days after vaccination. The CDR3 DNA follows: TGTGCCAGCAGTTACTCGGGGGGGACAACTCGTACCTACGAGCAGTACTTC. Amino acids: CASSYSGGTTRTYEQYF.